This T cell receptor beta chain was profiled in a study of T cell changes during pregnancy in multiple sclerosis. Measured with immunoSEQ multiplex PCR; TCRdb has only the in-frame clones, and not every one. The table has 40,000 or so clones, around 90% seen once. The V end lost 8 bases, the J end lost 7 bases, and 11 bases lay between the germline ends. Germline V gene lookup returns CDR1 LNHDA and CDR2 SQIVND (reference sequence). The CDR3 is 12 residues long. The chain couples TRBV19 to TRBJ2-2; a possible D gene is TRBD2 (6 bases). The sequence was obtained from a female donor with multiple sclerosis, enrolled in a pregnancy study. This sample comprised CD8+ T cells from peripheral blood mononuclear cells, obtained in the first trimester of pregnancy. In DNA form, the CDR3 reads TGTGCCAGTCAGACCGGGAGCGGGGAGCTGTTTTTT. Translating gives CASQTGSGELFF. Full variable domain (rest looked up from reference TRBV19 and TRBJ2-2): DGGITQSPKYLFRKEGQNVTLSCEQNLNHDAMYWYRQDPGQGLRLIYYSQIVNDFQKGDIAEGYSVSREKKESFPLTVTSAQKNPTAFYLCASQTGSGELFFGEGSRLTVL.